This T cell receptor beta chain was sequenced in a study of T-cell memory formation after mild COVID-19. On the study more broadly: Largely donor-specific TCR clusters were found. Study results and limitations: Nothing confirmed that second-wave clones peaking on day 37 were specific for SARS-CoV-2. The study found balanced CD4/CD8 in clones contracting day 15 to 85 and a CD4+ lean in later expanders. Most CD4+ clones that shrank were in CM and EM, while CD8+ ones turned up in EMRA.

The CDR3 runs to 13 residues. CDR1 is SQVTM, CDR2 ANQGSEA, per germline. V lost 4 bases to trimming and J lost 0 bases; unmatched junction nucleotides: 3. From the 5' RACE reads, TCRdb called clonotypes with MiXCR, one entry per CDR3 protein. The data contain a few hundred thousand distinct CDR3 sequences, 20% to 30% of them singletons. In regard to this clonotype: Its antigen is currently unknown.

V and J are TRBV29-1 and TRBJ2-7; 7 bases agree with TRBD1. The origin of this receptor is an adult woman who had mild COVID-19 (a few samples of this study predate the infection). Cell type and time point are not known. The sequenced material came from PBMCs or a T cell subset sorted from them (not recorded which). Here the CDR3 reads CSVGQGLSYEQYF. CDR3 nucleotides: TGCAGCGTTGGACAGGGCCTCTCCTACGAGCAGTACTTC.